This T cell receptor (beta chain) was retrieved from a study of PD-L1 blockade in urothelial cancer. Study-wide results and limits: Prediction of better survival came from below-median pretreatment blood TCR clonality.

Added to each PCR by spiking were synthetic TCR analog templates. The protocol was immunoSEQ multiplex PCR, while the TCRdb copy is restricted to in-frame clones and leaves out a portion. Seen here are 55,000 to 80,000 clones, around 81% observed once, and the top ten hold 3.2%. As for this clone: Its antigen remains unknown.

Time point given: pretreatment peripheral blood. After removal of 1 base from V and 5 bases from J, the junction contained 6 bases not matched to a gene. The CDR3 loop spans 15 amino acids. Per the germline V gene, CDR1 is SGHKS and CDR2 is YYEKEE (reference sequence). Here the sequenced sample was PBMCs, taken around atezolizumab (anti-PD-L1) treatment. The clonotype comes from a man aged 65-85 years with urothelial cancer. J is TRBJ2-7 and V is TRBV5-5, with 10 bases fitting TRBD2. For the CDR3, the DNA is TGTGCCAGCAGCTTGACTAGCGGGATAAGCAACGAGCAGTACTTC. Translation gives CASSLTSGISNEQYF.